The source of this T cell receptor beta chain is a study of graft-versus-host responses after intestinal transplantation. Whole-study context: All recipients got anti-thymocyte globulin induction, then tacrolimus and steroids for 2 to 4 years. The study's findings and limits: Early declines in HvG clones that occurred post-transplant were associated with peak circulating GvH clone levels. When patients had graft-donor T cell macrochimerism, their allografts held high graft-versus-host to host-versus-graft clonal ratios.

V lost 8 bases and J 7 bases, leaving 15 bases between the germline ends. The CDR3 totals 13 residues. CDR1 SNHLY and CDR2 FYNNEI come from the germline V gene. Using immunoSEQ multiplex PCR, the repertoire was profiled, and TCRdb retains in-frame clones only, with some absent. The sample includes under 100,000 clones, 92% of them seen just once. As regards this clone: Its antigen is unknown.

The starting material was unstimulated CD8+ T cells sorted from spleen or lymph node cells, obtained before transplant. The chain couples TRBV2 to TRBJ2-1; D might be TRBD2 (6 bases). The receptor's source is a human donor who was the organ donor for an intestinal transplant. CDR3 in amino acids: CASASRRGNEQFF. The DNA for the CDR3 is TGTGCCAGCGCCTCCCGGAGGGGAAATGAGCAGTTCTTC.